Listed below are T cell receptor beta chains from one sample, sequenced in a study of blood T cell repertoires in COVID-19. Sequencing was performed with immunoSEQ multiplex PCR; in TCRdb, only in-frame clones are kept and a portion is missing. Of roughly 330,000 clones detected, around 87% appear once; the ten largest clones hold under 5.5%. Material: PBMCs or T cells enriched from blood (not recorded which). All receptors come from a woman in her twenties or thirties who had recovered from COVID-19. The CDR3 runs from the conserved cysteine through the conserved F or W. The D gene is left open where the match is weak. A row's size may be missing; if present it is once, few, many or a size class.

v_gene	j_gene	abundance	d_gene	CDR3nt	CDR3aa
TRBV6-1	TRBJ1-3	once	.	TGTGCCAGCAGTGAAGGCGGGTGGTGGTACGGAAACACCATATATTTT	CASSEGGWWYGNTIYF
TRBV2	TRBJ1-6	.	.	TGTGCCAGCAGTGAGGGGCTGGGGGGGCCGTATTCACCCCTCCACTTT	CASSEGLGGPYSPLHF
TRBV7-9	TRBJ1-1	.	TRBD1	TGTGCCAGCAGCAGGGACAGGGGGTCTTCTTTCTTT	CASSRDRGSSFF
TRBV10-3	TRBJ1-1	.	.	TGTGCCATCAGTGACAGGGGAATGAACACTGAAGCTTTCTTT	CAISDRGMNTEAFF
TRBV9	TRBJ1-4	.	.	TGTGCCAGCAGCGCCGCGGTAAATGAAAAACTGTTTTTT	CASSAAVNEKLFF
TRBV4-2	TRBJ1-3	.	.	TGTGCCAGCAGCCACAAACACCGGGTTCTAGATCCTGGAAACACCATATATTTT	CASSHKHRVLDPGNTIYF
TRBV3-1/TRBV3-2	TRBJ2-7	few	TRBD2	TGTGCCAGCAGCCCACCTGAAGGACTAGCTAGCTACGAGCAGTACTTC	CASSPPEGLASYEQYF
TRBV5-5	TRBJ1-1	.	.	TGTGCCAGCAGCTTGAATCAGAACCTGAACACTGAAGCTTTCTTT	CASSLNQNLNTEAFF
TRBV29-1	TRBJ2-3	.	.	TGCAGCGTTGACGTGGGGGCTGATACGCAGTATTTT	CSVDVGADTQYF
TRBV5-1	TRBJ2-5	.	.	TGCGCCAGCAGCCAGCAAGAGACCCAGTACTTC	CASSQQETQYF
TRBV29-1	TRBJ2-7	.	TRBD2	TGCAGCGTTGATGGGGGGGGAGTGTACGAGCAGTACTTC	CSVDGGGVYEQYF
TRBV19	TRBJ1-6	.	.	TGTGCCAGTAGTATAGTGCACTCCGGGATTGATAATTCACCCCTCCACTTT	CASSIVHSGIDNSPLHF
TRBV6-5	TRBJ1-3	.	.	TGTGCCAGCAGTTACTCTTCGGGGGGCAACACCATATATTTT	CASSYSSGGNTIYF
TRBV12-3/TRBV12-4	TRBJ2-1	.	TRBD1	TGTGCCAGCAGTTACGTACAGGGGGGTGAGCAGTTCTTC	CASSYVQGGEQFF
TRBV6-5	TRBJ1-5	.	.	TGTGCCAGCAGTTACTCGAAAGGGGCAGATCAGCCCCAGCATTTT	CASSYSKGADQPQHF
TRBV5-1	TRBJ2-2	once	.	TGCGCCAGCAGCTTTTACAGGTTAGGGGCCGGATCCACCGGGGAGCTGTTTTTT	CASSFYRLGAGSTGELFF
TRBV5-1	TRBJ2-1	.	.	TGCGCCAGCAGCTTGGGCGGGTCCACCTACAATGAGCAGTTCTTC	CASSLGGSTYNEQFF
TRBV7-9	TRBJ1-3	.	.	TGTGCCAGCAGCCCCGTCGGTACTGGAAACACCATATATTTT	CASSPVGTGNTIYF
TRBV7-2	TRBJ1-5	.	.	TGTGCCAGCAGCGTCTACAATCAGCCCCAGCATTTT	CASSVYNQPQHF
TRBV4-3	TRBJ1-3	.	.	TGCGCCAGCAGCCAAAACGCCGGACAGTCGAGCTCTGGAAACACCATATATTTT	CASSQNAGQSSSGNTIYF
TRBV20-1	TRBJ1-2	.	.	TGCAGTGCTAGGACCAGGGTTGGCTACACCTTC	CSARTRVGYTF
TRBV18	TRBJ1-6	once	.	TGTGCCAGCTCAACCCAGGGGCCCTATAATTCACCCCTCCACTTT	CASSTQGPYNSPLHF
TRBV28	TRBJ1-2	.	TRBD1	TGTGCCAGCAGTTTATCTTCCGGGACAGGGCCATCAAGGGGCTACACCTTC	CASSLSSGTGPSRGYTF
TRBV7-8	TRBJ2-5	.	TRBD2	TGTGCCAGCAGCTTAGGCGGGGGAACAGAGACCCAGTACTTC	CASSLGGGTETQYF